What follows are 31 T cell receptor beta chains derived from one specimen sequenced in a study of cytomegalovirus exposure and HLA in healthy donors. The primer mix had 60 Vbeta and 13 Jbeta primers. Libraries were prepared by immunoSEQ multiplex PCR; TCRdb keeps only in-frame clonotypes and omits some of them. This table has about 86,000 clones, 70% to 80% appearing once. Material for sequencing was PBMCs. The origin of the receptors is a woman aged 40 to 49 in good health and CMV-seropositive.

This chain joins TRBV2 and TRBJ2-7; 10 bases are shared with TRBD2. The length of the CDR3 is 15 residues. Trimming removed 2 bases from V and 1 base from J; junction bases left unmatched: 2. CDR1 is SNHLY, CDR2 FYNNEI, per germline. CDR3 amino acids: CASSESLAGSYEQYF. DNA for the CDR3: TGTGCCAGCAGTGAATCACTAGCGGGATCCTACGAGCAGTACTTC.

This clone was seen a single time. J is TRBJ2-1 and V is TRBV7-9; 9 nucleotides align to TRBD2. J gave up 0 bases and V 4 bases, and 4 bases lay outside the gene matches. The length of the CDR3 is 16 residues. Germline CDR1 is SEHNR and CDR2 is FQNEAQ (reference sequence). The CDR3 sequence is CASSYLAGSSYNEQFF. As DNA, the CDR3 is TGTGCCAGCAGCTACCTAGCGGGGAGCTCCTACAATGAGCAGTTCTTC.

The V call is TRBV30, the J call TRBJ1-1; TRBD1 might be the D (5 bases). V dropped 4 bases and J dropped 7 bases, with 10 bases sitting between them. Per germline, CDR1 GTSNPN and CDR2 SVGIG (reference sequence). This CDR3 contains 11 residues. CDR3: CAWTNGGEAFF. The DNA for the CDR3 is TGTGCCTGGACAAACGGGGGTGAAGCTTTCTTT.

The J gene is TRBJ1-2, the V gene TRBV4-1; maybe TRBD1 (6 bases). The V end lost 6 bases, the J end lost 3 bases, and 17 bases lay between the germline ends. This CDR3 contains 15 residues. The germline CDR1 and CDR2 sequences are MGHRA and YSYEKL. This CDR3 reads CASSTSGEYDYGYTF. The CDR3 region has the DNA TGCGCCAGCAGTACCTCAGGGGAGTACGACTATGGCTACACCTTC.

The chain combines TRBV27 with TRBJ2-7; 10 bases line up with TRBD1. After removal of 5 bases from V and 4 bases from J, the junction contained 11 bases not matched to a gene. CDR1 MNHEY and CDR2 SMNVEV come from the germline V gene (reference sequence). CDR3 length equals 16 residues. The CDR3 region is CASSDPVRTGGYEQYF. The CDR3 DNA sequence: TGTGCCAGCAGTGACCCTGTCAGGACAGGGGGTTACGAGCAGTACTTC.

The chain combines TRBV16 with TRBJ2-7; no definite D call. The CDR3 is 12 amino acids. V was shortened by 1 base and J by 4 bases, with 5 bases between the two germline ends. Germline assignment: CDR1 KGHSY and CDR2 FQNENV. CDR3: CASSQYGYEQYF. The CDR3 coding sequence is TGTGCCAGCAGCCAATACGGGTACGAGCAGTACTTC.

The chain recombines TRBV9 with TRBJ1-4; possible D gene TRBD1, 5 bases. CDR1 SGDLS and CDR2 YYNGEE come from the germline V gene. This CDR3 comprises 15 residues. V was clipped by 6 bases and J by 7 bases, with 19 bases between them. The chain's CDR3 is CASTVGGAEGEKLFF. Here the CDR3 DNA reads TGTGCCAGCACCGTGGGAGGGGCGGAAGGTGAAAAACTGTTTTTT.

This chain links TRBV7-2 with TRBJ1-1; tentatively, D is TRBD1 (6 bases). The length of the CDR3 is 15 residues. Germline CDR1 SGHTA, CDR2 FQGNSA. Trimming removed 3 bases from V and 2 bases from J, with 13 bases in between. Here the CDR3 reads CASSFLEQGNTEAFF. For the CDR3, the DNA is TGTGCCAGCAGCTTCCTTGAACAGGGAAACACTGAAGCTTTCTTT.

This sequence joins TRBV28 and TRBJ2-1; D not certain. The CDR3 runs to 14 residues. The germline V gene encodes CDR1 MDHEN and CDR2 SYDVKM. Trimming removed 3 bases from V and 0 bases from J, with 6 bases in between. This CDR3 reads CASSFRGSYNEQFF. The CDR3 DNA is TGTGCCAGCAGTTTTCGCGGCTCCTACAATGAGCAGTTCTTC.

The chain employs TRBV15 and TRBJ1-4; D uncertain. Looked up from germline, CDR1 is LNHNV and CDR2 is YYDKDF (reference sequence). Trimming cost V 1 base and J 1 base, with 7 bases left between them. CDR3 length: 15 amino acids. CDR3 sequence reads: CATSRVGVTNEKLFF. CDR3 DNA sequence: TGTGCCACCAGCAGAGTGGGCGTAACTAATGAAAAACTGTTTTTT. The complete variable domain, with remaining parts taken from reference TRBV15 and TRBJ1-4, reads DAMVIQNPRYQVTQFGKPVTLSCSQTLNHNVMYWYQQKSSQAPKLLFHYYDKDFNNEADTPDNFQSRRPNTSFCFLDIRSPGLGDTAMYLCATSRVGVTNEKLFFGSGTQLSVL.

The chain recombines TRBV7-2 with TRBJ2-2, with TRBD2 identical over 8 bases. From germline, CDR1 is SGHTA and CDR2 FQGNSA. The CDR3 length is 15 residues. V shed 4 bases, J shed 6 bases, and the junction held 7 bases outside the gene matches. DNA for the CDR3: TGTGCCAGCAGCTGGGACGGGACTAGGTCCGGGGAGCTGTTTTTT. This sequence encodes CASSWDGTRSGELFF.

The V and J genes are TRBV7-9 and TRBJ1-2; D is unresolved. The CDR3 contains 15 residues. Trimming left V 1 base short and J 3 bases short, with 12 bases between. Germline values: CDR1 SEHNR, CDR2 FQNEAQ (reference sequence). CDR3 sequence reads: CASSLVGQAYYGYTF. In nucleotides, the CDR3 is TGTGCCAGCAGCTTAGTTGGCCAGGCCTACTATGGCTACACCTTC. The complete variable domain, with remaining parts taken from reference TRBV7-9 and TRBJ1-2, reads DTGVSQNPRHKITKRGQNVTFRCDPISEHNRLYWYRQTLGQGPEFLTYFQNEAQLEKSRLLSDRFSAERPKGSFSTLEIQRTEQGDSAMYLCASSLVGQAYYGYTFGSGTRLTVV.

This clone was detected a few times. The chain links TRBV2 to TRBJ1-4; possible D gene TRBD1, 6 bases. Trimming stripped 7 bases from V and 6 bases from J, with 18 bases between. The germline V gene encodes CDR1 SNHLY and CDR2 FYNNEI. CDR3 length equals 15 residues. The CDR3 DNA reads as TGTGCCAGCAATATCCAGGGGATGGGCGATGAAAAACTGTTTTTT. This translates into CASNIQGMGDEKLFF. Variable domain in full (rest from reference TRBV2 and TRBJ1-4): EPEVTQTPSHQVTQMGQEVILRCVPISNHLYFYWYRQILGQKVEFLVSFYNNEISEKSEIFDDQFSVERPDGSNFTLKIRSTKLEDSAMYFCASNIQGMGDEKLFFGSGTQLSVL.

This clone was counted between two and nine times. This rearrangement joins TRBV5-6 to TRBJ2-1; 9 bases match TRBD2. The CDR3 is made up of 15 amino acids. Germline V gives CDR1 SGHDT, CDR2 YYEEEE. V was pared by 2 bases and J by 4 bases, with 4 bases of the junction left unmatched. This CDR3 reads CASSFTSGPYNEQFF. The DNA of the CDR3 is TGTGCCAGCAGCTTTACTAGCGGGCCTTACAATGAGCAGTTCTTC. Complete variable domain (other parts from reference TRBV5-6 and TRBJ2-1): DAGVTQSPTHLIKTRGQQVTLRCSPKSGHDTVSWYQQALGQGPQFIFQYYEEEERQRGNFPDRFSGHQFPNYSSELNVNALLLGDSALYLCASSFTSGPYNEQFFGPGTRLTVL.

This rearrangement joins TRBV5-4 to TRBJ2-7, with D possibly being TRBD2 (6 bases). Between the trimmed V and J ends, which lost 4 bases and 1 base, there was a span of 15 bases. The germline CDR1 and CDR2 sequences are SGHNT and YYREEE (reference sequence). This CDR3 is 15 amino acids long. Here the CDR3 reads CASSTGGTVSYEQYF. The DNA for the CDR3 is TGTGCCAGCAGCACCGGCGGGACGGTGTCCTACGAGCAGTACTTC. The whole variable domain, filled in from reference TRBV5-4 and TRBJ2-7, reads ETGVTQSPTHLIKTRGQQVTLRCSSQSGHNTVSWYQQALGQGPQFIFQYYREEENGRGNFPPRFSGLQFPNYSSELNVNALELDDSALYLCASSTGGTVSYEQYFGPGTRLTVT.

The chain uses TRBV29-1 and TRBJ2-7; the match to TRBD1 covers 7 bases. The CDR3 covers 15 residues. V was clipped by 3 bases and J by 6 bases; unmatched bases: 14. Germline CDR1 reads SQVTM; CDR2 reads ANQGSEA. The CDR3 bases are TGCAGCGTTGAGGGAAAGGGGGCTGGACGAACCGAGCAGTACTTC. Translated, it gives CSVEGKGAGRTEQYF.

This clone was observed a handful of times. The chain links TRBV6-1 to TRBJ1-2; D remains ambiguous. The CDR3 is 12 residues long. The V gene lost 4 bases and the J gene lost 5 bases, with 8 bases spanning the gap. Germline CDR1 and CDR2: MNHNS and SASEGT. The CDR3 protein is CASSGTGYGYTF. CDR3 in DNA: TGTGCCAGCAGTGGCACGGGATATGGCTACACCTTC.

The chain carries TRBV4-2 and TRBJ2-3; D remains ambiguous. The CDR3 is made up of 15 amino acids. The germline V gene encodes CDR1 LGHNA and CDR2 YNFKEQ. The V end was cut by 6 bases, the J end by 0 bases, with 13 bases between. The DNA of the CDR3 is TGTGCCAGCAGTCGAAGCTTCTCTAGCACAGATACGCAGTATTTT. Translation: CASSRSFSSTDTQYF.

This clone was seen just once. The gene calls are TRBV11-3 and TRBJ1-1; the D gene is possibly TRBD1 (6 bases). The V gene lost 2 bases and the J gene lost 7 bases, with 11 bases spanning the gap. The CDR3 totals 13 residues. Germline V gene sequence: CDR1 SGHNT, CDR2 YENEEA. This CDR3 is CASSLSWGHEAFF. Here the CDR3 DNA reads TGTGCCAGCAGCTTATCTTGGGGGCATGAAGCTTTCTTT.

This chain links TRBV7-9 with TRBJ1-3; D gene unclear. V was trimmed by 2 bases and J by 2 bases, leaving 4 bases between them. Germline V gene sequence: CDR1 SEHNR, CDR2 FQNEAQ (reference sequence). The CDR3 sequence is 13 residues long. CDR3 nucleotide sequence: TGTGCCAGCAGCTTACCTCCTGGAAACACCATATATTTT. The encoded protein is CASSLPPGNTIYF.

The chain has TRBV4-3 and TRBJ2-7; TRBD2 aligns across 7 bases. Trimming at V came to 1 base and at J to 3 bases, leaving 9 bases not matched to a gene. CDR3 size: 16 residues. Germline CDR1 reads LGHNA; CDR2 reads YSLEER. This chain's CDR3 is CASSQGGGGSGYEQYF. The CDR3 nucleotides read TGCGCCAGCAGCCAAGGGGGTGGCGGGAGTGGCTACGAGCAGTACTTC.

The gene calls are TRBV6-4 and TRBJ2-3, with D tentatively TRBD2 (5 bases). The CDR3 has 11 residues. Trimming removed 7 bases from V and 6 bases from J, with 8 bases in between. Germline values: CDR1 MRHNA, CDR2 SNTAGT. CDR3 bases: TGTGCCAGCATCCCGGGGGATACGCAGTATTTT. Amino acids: CASIPGDTQYF.

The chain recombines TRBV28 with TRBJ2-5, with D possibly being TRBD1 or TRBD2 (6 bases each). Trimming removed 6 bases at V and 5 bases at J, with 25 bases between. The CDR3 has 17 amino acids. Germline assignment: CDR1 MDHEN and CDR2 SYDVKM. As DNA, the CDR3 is TGTGCCAGCAGATTAGGGGGTAGCGGAACAAAAGGGGAGACCCAGTACTTC. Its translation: CASRLGGSGTKGETQYF.

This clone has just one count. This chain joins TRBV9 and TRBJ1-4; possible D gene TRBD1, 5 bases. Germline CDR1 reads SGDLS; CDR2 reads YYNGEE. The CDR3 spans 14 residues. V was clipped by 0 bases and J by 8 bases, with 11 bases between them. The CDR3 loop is CASSVDQGREKLFF. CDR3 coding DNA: TGTGCCAGCAGCGTAGATCAGGGTCGGGAAAAACTGTTTTTT.

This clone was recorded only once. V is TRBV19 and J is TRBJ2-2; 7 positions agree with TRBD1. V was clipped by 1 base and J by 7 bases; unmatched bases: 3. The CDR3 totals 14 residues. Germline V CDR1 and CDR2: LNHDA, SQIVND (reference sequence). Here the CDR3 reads CASSIGGTVGELFF. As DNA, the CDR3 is TGTGCCAGTAGTATAGGGGGGACAGTCGGGGAGCTGTTTTTT.

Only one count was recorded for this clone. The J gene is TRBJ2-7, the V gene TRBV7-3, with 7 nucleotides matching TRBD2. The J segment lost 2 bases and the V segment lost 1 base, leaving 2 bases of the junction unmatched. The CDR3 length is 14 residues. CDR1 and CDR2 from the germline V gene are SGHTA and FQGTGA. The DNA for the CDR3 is TGTGCCAGCAGCTTAATGGGGGGGACCTACGAGCAGTACTTC. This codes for CASSLMGGTYEQYF.

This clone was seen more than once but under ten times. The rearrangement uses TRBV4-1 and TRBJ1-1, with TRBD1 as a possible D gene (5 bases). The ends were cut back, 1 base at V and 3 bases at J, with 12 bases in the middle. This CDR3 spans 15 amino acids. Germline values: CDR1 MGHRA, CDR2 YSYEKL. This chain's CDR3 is CASSQGGVIDTEAFF. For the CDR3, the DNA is TGCGCCAGCAGCCAAGGGGGGGTGATTGACACTGAAGCTTTCTTT.

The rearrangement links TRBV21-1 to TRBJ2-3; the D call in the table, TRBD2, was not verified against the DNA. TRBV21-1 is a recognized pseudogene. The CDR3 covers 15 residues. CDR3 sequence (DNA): TGTGCCAGCAGGAGACTAGCAGATTGCACAGATACGCAGTATTTT. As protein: CASRRLADCTDTQYF.

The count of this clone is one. CDR3 sequence: CASSLMGGLFRNSPLHF. The CDR3 DNA sequence: TGCGCCAGCAGCTTGATGGGGGGACTTTTTAGGAATTCACCCCTCCACTTT. The chain carries TRBV5-1 and TRBJ1-6, with a weak D call TRBD1 (5 bases). Germline V lookup: CDR1 SGHRS, CDR2 YFSETQ. The CDR3 is 17 amino acids. The V end was cut by 1 base, the J end by 7 bases, with 18 bases between.

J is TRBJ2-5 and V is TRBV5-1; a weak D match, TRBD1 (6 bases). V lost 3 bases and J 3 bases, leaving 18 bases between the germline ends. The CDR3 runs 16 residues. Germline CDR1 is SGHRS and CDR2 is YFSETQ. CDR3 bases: TGCGCCAGCAGCTGGACGCTTGGCCGGACAGAAGAGACCCAGTACTTC. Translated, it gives CASSWTLGRTEETQYF.

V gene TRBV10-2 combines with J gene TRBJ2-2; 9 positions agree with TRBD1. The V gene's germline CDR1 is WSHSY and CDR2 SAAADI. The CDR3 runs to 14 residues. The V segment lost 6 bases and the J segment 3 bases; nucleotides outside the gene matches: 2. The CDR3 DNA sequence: TGCGCCAGCAGGGGGGACAGGGACACCGGGGAGCTGTTTTTT. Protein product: CASRGDRDTGELFF.